Shown below are 30 T cell receptor beta chains from a single sample sequenced in a study of blood T cell repertoires in COVID-19. Some clones are missing from TCRdb's copy, which holds only in-frame ones; the method was immunoSEQ multiplex PCR. Of 150,000 to 200,000 clones detected, approximately 79% appear once; the ten largest clones hold approximately 15%. What was sequenced was peripheral blood. These receptors came from a man aged 30 to 39 with active or convalescent COVID-19.

The rearrangement joins TRBV18 to TRBJ1-5, with unresolved D. V lost 3 bases to trimming and J lost 4 bases, with 7 bases between them. The CDR3 loop spans 13 amino acids. Germline loops: CDR1 KGHSH, CDR2 LQKENI. The CDR3 loop reads CASSPGENQPQHF. In DNA form, the CDR3 reads TGTGCCAGCTCACCTGGAGAGAATCAGCCCCAGCATTTT.

This clone was seen a single time. This chain joins TRBV19 and TRBJ1-5; D perhaps matches TRBD1 (6 bases). This CDR3 is built from 15 residues. CDR1 LNHDA and CDR2 SQIVND come from the germline V gene (reference sequence). V dropped 3 bases and J dropped 4 bases, with 13 bases sitting between them. The CDR3 reads CASSMQGRGNQPQHF. The CDR3, as DNA: TGTGCCAGTAGTATGCAGGGGCGGGGGAATCAGCCCCAGCATTTT.

The chain joins TRBV5-4 to TRBJ1-6, with D possibly being TRBD1 (6 bases). CDR3 length: 16 amino acids. Looked up from germline, CDR1 is SGHNT and CDR2 is YYREEE (reference sequence). V lost 3 bases and J lost 10, with 20 bases in between. The CDR3 sequence is CASSYKGQSQSSPLHF. The CDR3 coding sequence is TGTGCCAGCAGCTATAAAGGACAGAGCCAATCCTCACCCCTCCACTTT.

The V call is TRBV11-3, the J call TRBJ2-5; TRBD1 might be the D (6 bases). Germline V gene lookup returns CDR1 SGHNT and CDR2 YENEEA. The germline V and J ends were trimmed by 0 bases and 5 bases, with 19 bases remaining between them. This CDR3 spans 17 amino acids. For the CDR3, the DNA is TGTGCCAGCAGCTTAGATGGTCGAGGTCAGGGGTCGGAGACCCAGTACTTC. Amino acid sequence: CASSLDGRGQGSETQYF.

The chain combines TRBV15 with TRBJ2-1, with D possibly TRBD2 on 6 matching bases. The V gene lost 1 base and the J gene lost 6 bases, with 16 bases spanning the gap. The CDR3 loop spans 16 amino acids. CDR1 and CDR2 (germline): LNHNV, YYDKDF (reference sequence). The CDR3 DNA reads as TGTGCCACCAGCAGAGCGGAGGGACCCGCGGTCAATGAGCAGTTCTTC. It codes for CATSRAEGPAVNEQFF.

The chain couples TRBV5-1 to TRBJ1-1; 8 bases are a match to TRBD1. Germline trimming cut 8 bases from V and 6 bases from J; bases unmatched to any gene: 9. CDR1 and CDR2 (germline): SGHRS, YFSETQ. The CDR3 extends over 13 amino acids. CDR3 in DNA: TGCGCCAGTGAGACAGGGGCGGGAGCTGAAGCTTTCTTT. Protein: CASETGAGAEAFF.

The chain couples TRBV6-6 to TRBJ1-2, with 9 bases that match TRBD1. The length of the CDR3 is 16 residues. From germline, CDR1 is MNHNY and CDR2 SVGAGI (reference sequence). Losses at the gene ends were 3 bases for V and 7 bases for J; bases not matched to a gene: 12. Here the CDR3 reads CASSYQGQGRSSGYTF. The CDR3 nucleotides read TGTGCCAGCAGTTATCAGGGACAGGGAAGATCTAGTGGCTACACCTTC.

V and J are TRBV6-5 and TRBJ2-7; D unresolved. In germline, CDR1 is MNHEY, CDR2 SVGAGI. This CDR3 contains 14 residues. Deletions cut 0 bases from V and 5 bases from J, with 11 bases between. In nucleotides, the CDR3 is TGTGCCAGCAGTTACTCTGGAGACTTGAACGAGCAGTACTTC. This translates into CASSYSGDLNEQYF.

CDR3 bases: TGTGCCAGCTCACCCCCGAATCCGACAGGGTCTGGAAACACCATATATTTT. This encodes CASSPPNPTGSGNTIYF. This rearrangement joins TRBV18 to TRBJ1-3; TRBD1 matches 7 bases. The CDR3 consists of 17 residues. Trimming cost V 3 bases and J 1 base; bases outside gene matches: 9. Germline CDR1 and CDR2: KGHSH and LQKENI.

The V and J genes are TRBV9 and TRBJ2-1, with TRBD2 matching over 8 bases. This CDR3 contains 15 residues. Trimming removed 0 bases from V and 4 bases from J; junction bases left unmatched: 3. Per the germline V gene, CDR1 is SGDLS and CDR2 is YYNGEE. The CDR3 DNA is TGTGCCAGCAGCGTAGAGGGACTAGAGTACAATGAGCAGTTCTTC. This gives the protein CASSVEGLEYNEQFF.

Points on this clone: Different DNA sequences within this sample yield the same CDR3. This chain uses TRBV6-5 with TRBJ1-1; weak D call: TRBD1 (5 bases). There are 15 residues in the CDR3. CDR1 and CDR2 (germline): MNHEY, SVGAGI. V lost 0 bases, J lost 2 bases, and 10 bases lay in between. CDR3 loop: CASSYSGDLNTEAFF. In DNA form, the CDR3 reads TGTGCCAGCAGTTACTCAGGGGATTTAAACACTGAAGCTTTCTTT.

In DNA form, the CDR3 reads TGTGCCAGCAGCCTACCGTGGGGGCAGCCTTCTAACTATGGCTACACCTTC. Protein: CASSLPWGQPSNYGYTF. The rearrangement joins TRBV7-9 to TRBJ1-2, with a possible D match to TRBD1 (6 bases). Germline V gene lookup returns CDR1 SEHNR and CDR2 FQNEAQ (reference sequence). The ends were cut back, 5 bases at V and 0 bases at J, with 19 bases in the middle. This CDR3 is built from 17 residues.

J is TRBJ1-1 and V is TRBV15, with D perhaps matching TRBD1 (6 bases). The CDR3 is made up of 16 amino acids. In germline, CDR1 is LNHNV, CDR2 YYDKDF (reference sequence). With 4 bases removed from V and 3 bases from J, the gap between germline ends came to 18 bases. DNA of the CDR3: TGTGCCACCAGCACAGACTACGACAGGAGCTACACTGAAGCTTTCTTT. Translated: CATSTDYDRSYTEAFF.

The chain combines TRBV19 with TRBJ2-3; TRBD2 agrees at 7 bases. Germline lookup yields CDR1 LNHDA and CDR2 SQIVND (reference sequence). The CDR3 length is 14 residues. J gave up 3 bases and V 3 bases, and 3 bases lay outside the gene matches. CDR3 nucleotides: TGTGCCAGTAGTATCGGGAGGAGGACAGATACGCAGTATTTT. It is translated as CASSIGRRTDTQYF.

V gene TRBV25-1 combines with J gene TRBJ2-1, with 15 bases aligning to TRBD2. Losses at the gene ends were 6 bases for V and 4 bases for J; bases not matched to a gene: 7. CDR1 and CDR2 (germline): MGHDK, SYGVNS. The CDR3 sequence is 17 residues long. CDR3 in DNA: TGTGCCAGCAGCCGAGGACTAGCGGGAGGGGCTTACAATGAGCAGTTCTTC. Residues: CASSRGLAGGAYNEQFF.

The chain combines TRBV27 with TRBJ1-1, with TRBD1 matching over 10 bases. This CDR3 is 15 amino acids long. Germline lookup yields CDR1 MNHEY and CDR2 SMNVEV (reference sequence). V was pared by 0 bases and J by 4 bases, with 2 bases of the junction left unmatched. The CDR3 protein is CASSLSTGGGTEAFF. The CDR3 DNA reads as TGTGCCAGCAGTTTATCGACAGGGGGCGGCACTGAAGCTTTCTTT.

The V and J genes are TRBV19 and TRBJ1-1; tentative D call: TRBD1 (5 bases). Germline-derived CDR1 and CDR2 are LNHDA and SQIVND (reference sequence). The V end was cut by 4 bases, the J end by 0 bases, with 21 bases between. The CDR3 runs 18 residues. In DNA, the CDR3 is TGTGCCAGTAGTACCCGCACCACAGGAGGGGCGATGAACACTGAAGCTTTCTTT. Translation: CASSTRTTGGAMNTEAFF.

V gene TRBV2 combines with J gene TRBJ2-7; 7 bases agree with TRBD2. Germline lookup yields CDR1 SNHLY and CDR2 FYNNEI. The CDR3 is 14 amino acids. V lost 6 bases and J lost 6; bases outside the gene matches: 11. The CDR3 region is CASSLTSSLTEQYF. CDR3 DNA: TGTGCCAGCAGCTTGACTAGCAGTTTGACCGAGCAGTACTTC.

The chain recombines TRBV29-1 with TRBJ1-1, with TRBD1 matching over 8 bases. J was trimmed by 8 bases and V by 1 base; bases with no gene match: 6. This CDR3 spans 13 amino acids. Germline V gene sequence: CDR1 SQVTM, CDR2 ANQGSEA. Here the CDR3 reads CSVEATGTGEAFF. The DNA of the CDR3 is TGCAGCGTTGAAGCCACCGGGACAGGCGAAGCTTTCTTT.

The gene calls are TRBV28 and TRBJ2-5; D perhaps matches TRBD1 (6 bases). Trimming pared 2 bases from V and 3 bases from J, leaving 13 bases between. The CDR3 spans 15 residues. Germline CDR1 and CDR2: MDHEN and SYDVKM. The CDR3 DNA reads as TGTGCCAGCAGTTTACTGCGCAGGGGCGAAGAGACCCAGTACTTC. As protein: CASSLLRRGEETQYF. Supplemented by reference TRBV28 and TRBJ2-5, the full variable domain reads DVKVTQSSRYLVKRTGEKVFLECVQDMDHENMFWYRQDPGLGLRLIYFSYDVKMKEKGDIPEGYSVSREKKERFSLILESASTNQTSMYLCASSLLRRGEETQYFGPGTRLLVL.

This clone was detected a few times. This chain's CDR3 is CASSMGETNYGYTF. CDR3 in DNA: TGTGCCAGTAGTATGGGCGAGACTAACTATGGCTACACCTTC. The rearrangement joins TRBV19 to TRBJ1-2; D gene ambiguous. The CDR3 is 14 amino acids. V was cut by 3 bases and J by 0 bases, with 8 bases left in between. Germline lookup yields CDR1 LNHDA and CDR2 SQIVND (reference sequence).

The chain couples TRBV5-6 to TRBJ1-1, with D possibly being TRBD1 (5 bases). Germline lookup yields CDR1 SGHDT and CDR2 YYEEEE. The CDR3 sequence is 11 residues long. V was shortened by 3 bases and J by 8 bases, with 8 bases between the two germline ends. The DNA of the CDR3 is TGTGCCAGCAGCTCGCGGGGGGAAGCTTTCTTT. Amino acids: CASSSRGEAFF.

The V call is TRBV6-5, the J call TRBJ2-7; maybe TRBD1 (6 bases). V lost 2 bases and J lost 0, with 8 bases in between. The CDR3 loop spans 14 amino acids. Germline assignment: CDR1 MNHEY and CDR2 SVGAGI. The CDR3 is CASSYRDNSYEQYV. CDR3 bases: TGTGCCAGCAGTTACCGGGACAACTCCTACGAGCAGTACGTC.

This sequence joins TRBV24-1 and TRBJ2-5, with 7 bases matching TRBD2. V gave up 4 bases and J gave up 6 bases; unmatched junction bases: 7. The CDR3 is 14 residues long. Germline V gives CDR1 KGHDR, CDR2 SFDVKD. CDR3 DNA sequence: TGTGCCACCAGTGAGGAGGGAGGGGTGAAGACCCAGTACTTC. It yields the protein CATSEEGGVKTQYF.

The V and J genes are TRBV10-2 and TRBJ2-3, with TRBD1 matching over 7 bases. The V and J ends lost 10 bases and 3 bases, in that order; junction bases with no gene match: 16. This CDR3 contains 16 residues. Germline CDR1 WSHSY, CDR2 SAAADI. The CDR3 here is CATYHPRRQGTDTQYF. CDR3 sequence (DNA): TGCGCCACATACCACCCCCGGAGACAGGGAACAGATACGCAGTATTTT.

V and J are TRBV7-3 and TRBJ2-3, with D tentatively TRBD2 (7 bases). Germline lookup yields CDR1 SGHTA and CDR2 FQGTGA. Trimming pared 2 bases from V and 5 bases from J, leaving 20 bases between. The CDR3 is 17 amino acids. For the CDR3, the DNA is TGTGCCAGCAGCTTACGCGGGGGAGGGACAAGTTTAGATACGCAGTATTTT. It translates to CASSLRGGGTSLDTQYF.

V and J are TRBV28 and TRBJ2-7; 8 bases match TRBD1. Germline loops: CDR1 MDHEN, CDR2 SYDVKM. The CDR3 totals 14 residues. Germline trimming cut 2 bases from V and 4 bases from J; bases unmatched to any gene: 4. For the CDR3, the DNA is TGTGCCAGCAGTTTAAGACAGGGGCGATACGAGCAGTACGTC. Its translation: CASSLRQGRYEQYV.

This chain joins TRBV3-1 (or the pseudogene TRBV3-2) and TRBJ1-1; D call uncertain. Germline values: CDR1 LGHDT, CDR2 YNNKEL (reference sequence). Trimming removed 3 bases at V and 7 bases at J, with 15 bases between. This CDR3 spans 14 amino acids. CDR3 nucleotide sequence: TGTGCCAGCAGCCATAACCGGGGTACGAGTGAAGCTTTCTTT. Encoded protein: CASSHNRGTSEAFF.

The chain couples TRBV19 to TRBJ1-2; 10 bases fit TRBD1. The CDR3 is 16 residues long. Looked up from germline, CDR1 is LNHDA and CDR2 is SQIVND (reference sequence). Germline trimming cut 5 bases from V and 5 bases from J; bases unmatched to any gene: 11. The CDR3 DNA sequence: TGTGCCAGTAGTCCCAGCACTGGGACAGGGGAGTATGGCTACACCTTC. It encodes CASSPSTGTGEYGYTF.

The J gene is TRBJ2-1, the V gene TRBV18; 13 bases are a match to TRBD2. V gave up 1 base and J gave up 8 bases; unmatched junction bases: 5. Germline V lookup: CDR1 KGHSH, CDR2 LQKENI. This CDR3 spans 16 amino acids. The CDR3 sequence is CASSPLGTSGKDEQFF. CDR3 DNA sequence: TGTGCCAGCTCACCACTAGGGACTAGCGGGAAGGATGAGCAGTTCTTC.